This T cell receptor (beta chain) was obtained from a study of T-cell memory formation after mild COVID-19 (dated by TCRdb to the early 2020s). The study in broad terms: TCR sequence clusters from the two donors were found to be largely donor specific. In two donors, T-cell clones that expanded and contracted after mild COVID-19 were followed by sequencing TCRalpha and TCRbeta repertoires longitudinally. The cohort was made up of two young adult volunteers, one female and one male, who were previously healthy.

In the germline V gene, CDR1 corresponds to MRHNA and CDR2 to SNTAGT. Including cysteine and phenylalanine, the CDR3 has 16 amino acids. Solely the CDR3 DNA is kept, with 48 bases framed from the first base. V is cut by 4 bases and J by 2 bases, and the space between the germline ends is 12 bases. The sample holds a few counts of this clonotype. Its antigen has not been determined. The input lacks base qualities; no much larger clone sits a single base away. What the work shows at the level of the full study, not this receptor alone: The detection of some responding clones in pre-infection memory suggests that pre-existing cross-reactive memory T cells joined the SARS-CoV-2 response. Whether the second-wave clones peaking on day 37 were SARS-CoV-2 specific was not confirmed. The study covered only a couple of mild cases, and larger cohorts including severe cases with pre-infection samples were considered necessary. Clones contracting from day 15 to 85 had balanced CD4/CD8 phenotypes, while a second wave expanding from day 15 to 37 was biased towards CD4+. Contracting CD4+ clones appeared mostly in the CM and EM memory subsets, whereas CD8+ clones were enriched in EMRA.

Sequencing instrument: Illumina NovaSeq 6000. Using 5'RACE with constant-segment primers, TCRalpha and TCRbeta cDNA libraries were constructed, with sample barcodes and unique molecular identifiers added in the process. RNA was extracted from every sample with Trizol reagent. Libraries were amplified in two PCR steps, with a second sample barcode and Illumina TruSeq adapters added in the second step. The libraries were sequenced on an Illumina NovaSeq using 2 x 150 bp paired-end reads. Under the source paper's analysis protocol: Reads were demultiplexed and collapsed into UMI-guided consensus sequences with migec v1.2.7. With mixcr v2.1.11, UMI consensuses were aligned to TRA and TRB V and J templates and assembled into clonotypes. A clonotype was counted as expanded or contracted only when both edgeR and NoisET called the clonotype significant, with the noise models trained on biological replicates. edgeR calls used a false discovery rate-adjusted p below 0.01 and a log2 fold-change threshold of 1. As an exploratory analysis of dynamics, PCA with hierarchical clustering was applied to max-normalized trajectories of the 1000 most abundant clonotypes. The CD4 or CD8 phenotype of responding clones was assigned using the separately sequenced CD4+ and CD8+ repertoires. TCRdb passed the public sequencing reads through fastp at Q25 and MiXCR, retaining productive beta sequences. Each entry is one CDR3 protein sequence, shown with its most common DNA and genes. What appears here as the V and J calls and clone size reflects TCRdb's work, not the paper's. The sample data list tens of thousands of distinct CDR3 sequences, and around 15% of these were observed just once. Clones ranked in the top ten supply under 35% of the sample.

Ficoll-Paque density gradient centrifugation was the method used to isolate PBMCs. The specimen sequenced was PBMCs or a T cell subset sorted from them (not recorded which). The rearrangement combines TRBV6-4 with TRBJ2-6; no D gene can be assigned with confidence. The TCR sequence derives from an adult woman who had mild COVID-19 (a few samples of this study predate the infection). The sample titles of this study are shuffled in the database, so cell type and time point are left out; the donor was told from shared clones. The sequenced DNA is TGTGCCAGCAGTGGAACGACTGCTACTGGGGCCAACGTCCTGACTTTC. Its protein is CASSGTTATGANVLTF.